This T cell receptor (beta chain) originates from a study of T-cell reconstitution after alpha-beta-depleted transplantation in children. CDR1 LNHDA and CDR2 SQIVND come from the germline V gene (reference sequence). The CDR3 length is 14 residues. V was shortened by 6 bases and J by 0 bases, with 6 bases between the two germline ends. Many counts were recorded for this clonotype. Unique molecular identifiers were used to barcode this TCRbeta library. From the PCR reads, TCRdb called clonotypes with MiXCR, one entry per CDR3 protein. In the table there are some 70,000 distinct CDR3 sequences, around 6.6% of which are singletons.

The receptor was derived from a human donor who donated a stem cell graft to a child with acute lymphoblastic leukemia. The chain carries TRBV19 and TRBJ1-6; D unclear. This sample comprised PBMCs from the stem cell graft donor, obtained from the stem cell graft. The CDR3 DNA sequence: TGTGCCAGTAGAAGGAGCTCCTATAATTCACCCCTCCACTTT. This encodes CASRRSSYNSPLHF.